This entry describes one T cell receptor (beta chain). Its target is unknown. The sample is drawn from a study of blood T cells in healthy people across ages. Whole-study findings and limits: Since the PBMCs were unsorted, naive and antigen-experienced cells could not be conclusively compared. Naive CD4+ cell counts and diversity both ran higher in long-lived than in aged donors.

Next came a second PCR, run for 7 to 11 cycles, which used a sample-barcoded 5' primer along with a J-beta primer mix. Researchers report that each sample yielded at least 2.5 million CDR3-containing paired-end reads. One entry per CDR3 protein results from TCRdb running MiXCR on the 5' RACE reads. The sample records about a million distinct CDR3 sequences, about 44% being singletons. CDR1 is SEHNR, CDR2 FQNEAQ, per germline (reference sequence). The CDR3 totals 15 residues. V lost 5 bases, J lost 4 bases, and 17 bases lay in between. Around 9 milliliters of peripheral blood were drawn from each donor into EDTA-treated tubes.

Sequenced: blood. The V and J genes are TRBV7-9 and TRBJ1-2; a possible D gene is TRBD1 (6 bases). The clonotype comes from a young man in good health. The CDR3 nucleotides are TGTGCCAGCAGCCCAAAACAGGGTTTGGGCTATGGCTACACCTTC. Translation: CASSPKQGLGYGYTF. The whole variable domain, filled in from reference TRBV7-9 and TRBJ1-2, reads DTGVSQNPRHKITKRGQNVTFRCDPISEHNRLYWYRQTLGQGPEFLTYFQNEAQLEKSRLLSDRFSAERPKGSFSTLEIQRTEQGDSAMYLCASSPKQGLGYGYTFGSGTRLTVV.